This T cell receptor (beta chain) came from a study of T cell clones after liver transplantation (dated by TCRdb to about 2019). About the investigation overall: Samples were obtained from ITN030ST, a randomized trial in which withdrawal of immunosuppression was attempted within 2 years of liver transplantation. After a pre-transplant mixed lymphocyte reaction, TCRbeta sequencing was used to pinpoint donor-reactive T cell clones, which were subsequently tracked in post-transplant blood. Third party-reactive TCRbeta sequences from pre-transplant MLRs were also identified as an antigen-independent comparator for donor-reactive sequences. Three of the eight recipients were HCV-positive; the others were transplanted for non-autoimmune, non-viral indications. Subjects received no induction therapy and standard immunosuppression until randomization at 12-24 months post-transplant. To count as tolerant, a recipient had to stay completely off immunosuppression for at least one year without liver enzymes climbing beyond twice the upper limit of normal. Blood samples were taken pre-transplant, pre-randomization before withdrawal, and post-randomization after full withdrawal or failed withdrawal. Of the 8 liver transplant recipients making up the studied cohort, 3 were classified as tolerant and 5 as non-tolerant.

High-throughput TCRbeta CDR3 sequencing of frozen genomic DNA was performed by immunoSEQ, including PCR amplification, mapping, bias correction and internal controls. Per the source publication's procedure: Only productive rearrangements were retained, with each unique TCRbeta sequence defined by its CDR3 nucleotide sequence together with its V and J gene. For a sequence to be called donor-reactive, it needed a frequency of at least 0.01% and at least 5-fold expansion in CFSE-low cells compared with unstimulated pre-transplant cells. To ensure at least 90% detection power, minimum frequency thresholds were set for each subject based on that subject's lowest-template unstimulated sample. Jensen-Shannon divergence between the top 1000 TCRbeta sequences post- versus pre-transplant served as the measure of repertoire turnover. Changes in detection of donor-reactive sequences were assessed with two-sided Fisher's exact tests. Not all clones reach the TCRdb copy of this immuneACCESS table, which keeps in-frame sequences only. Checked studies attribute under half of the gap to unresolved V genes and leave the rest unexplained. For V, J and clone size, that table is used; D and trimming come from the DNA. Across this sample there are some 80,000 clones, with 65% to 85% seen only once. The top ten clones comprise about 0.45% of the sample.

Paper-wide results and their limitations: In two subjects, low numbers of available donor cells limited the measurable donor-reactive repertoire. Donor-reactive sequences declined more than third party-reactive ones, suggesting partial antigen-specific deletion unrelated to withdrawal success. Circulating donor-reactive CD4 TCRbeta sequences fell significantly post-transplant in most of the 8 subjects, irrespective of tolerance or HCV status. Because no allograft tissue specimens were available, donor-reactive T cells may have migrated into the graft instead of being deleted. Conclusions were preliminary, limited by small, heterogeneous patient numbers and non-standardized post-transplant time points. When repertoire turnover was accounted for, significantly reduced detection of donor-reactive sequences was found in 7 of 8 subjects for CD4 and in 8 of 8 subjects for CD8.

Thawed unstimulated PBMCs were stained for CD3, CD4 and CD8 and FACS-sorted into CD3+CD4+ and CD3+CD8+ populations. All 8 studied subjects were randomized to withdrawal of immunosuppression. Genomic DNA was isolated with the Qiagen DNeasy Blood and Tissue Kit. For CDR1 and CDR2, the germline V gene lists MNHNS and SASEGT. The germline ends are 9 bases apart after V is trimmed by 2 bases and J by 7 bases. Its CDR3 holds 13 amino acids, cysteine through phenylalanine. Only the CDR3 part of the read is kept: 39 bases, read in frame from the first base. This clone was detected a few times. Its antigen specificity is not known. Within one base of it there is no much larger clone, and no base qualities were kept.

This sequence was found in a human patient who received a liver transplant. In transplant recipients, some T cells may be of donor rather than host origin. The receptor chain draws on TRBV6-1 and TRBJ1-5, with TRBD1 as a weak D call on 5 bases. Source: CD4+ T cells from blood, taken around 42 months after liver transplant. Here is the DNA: TGTGCCAGCAGTGAACAGGGACGGCAGCCCCAGCATTTT. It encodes CASSEQGRQPQHF.